This T cell receptor (beta chain) was identified during a study of T cell repertoires in aging, cancer and after chemotherapy. Study overall: Glioblastoma patients receiving temozolomide-based therapy gave paired samples before and after chemotherapy.

A mixed TRB-A/B primer pool amplified rearranged TRB by multiplex touch-down PCR. MiXCR was run by TCRdb on the multiplex PCR reads, yielding one entry per CDR3 protein. This sample has about 830 distinct CDR3 sequences, with more than 45% found just once. This clonotype has more than one count but fewer than ten. The CDR3 covers 13 residues. V shed 10 bases and J shed 4 bases, with 16 bases lying between them. Germline V gene lookup returns CDR1 LNHDA and CDR2 SQIVND (reference sequence). TCR beta rearrangements were amplified from peripheral blood genomic DNA. Sequencing input: blood. The chain links TRBV19 to TRBJ1-2, with D unclear. The origin of this receptor is a human donor with a solid tumor. The CDR3 here is CAISTMGSYGYTF. The DNA of the CDR3 is TGTGCCATCTCAACGATGGGAAGCTATGGCTACACCTTC.